The T cell receptor beta chain under discussion was sequenced for a study of identifying expanded T cells in peripheral blood (dated by TCRdb to 2018 to 2020). Describing the broader study: Technical replicates were generated by sequencing separate aliquots of the same genomic DNA pool, and four replicates were compared pairwise.

The immunoSEQ Assay, which relies on bias-controlled multiplex PCR amplification of genomic DNA, was used to profile TCRbeta CDR3 regions. In the original analysis: To quantify the absolute abundance of each unique TCRbeta CDR3 region, the sequences were collapsed and filtered. Differential abundance was tested with two models: a binomial (Fisher-equivalent) model and a beta-binomial model that adds time-dependent variance fitted from healthy donors. Clones with fewer than 5 combined templates were excluded, and clones with Benjamini-Hochberg FDR below 0.01 were called differentially abundant. The form v = (b*log(k)+a)^2 was used to model beta-binomial variance as a function of total template count across the two samples. The table comes from immuneACCESS by way of TCRdb, which keeps in-frame sequences with V and J called. Part of the clones is missing from these tables; in studies checked, under half for an unresolved V gene and the rest for unknown reasons. V and J calls and clone size are given by that table; D and trimming were obtained from the DNA. Recorded for this sample are about 110,000 clones; about 87% of them occurred a single time. The ten largest clones add up to just under 8.5% of the sample.

Turning to this clone: The target of this receptor is not known. Base-call qualities are not available, and no considerably larger clone is one nucleotide away.

CDR1 and CDR2 are drawn from the germline V gene: SGHTS, YDEGEE. V is pruned by 4 bases and J by 3 bases, leaving 2 bases of the junction without a gene match. The CDR3 sequence holds 13 residues, the cysteine and phenylalanine included. The DNA shown is the 39-base CDR3, in frame from base 1. During the collection period, no infections or other immune events were recorded for the healthy donors. To calibrate time-dependent variance in a beta-binomial model of T-cell clone differential abundance, blood repertoires from healthy donors were used as a training cohort. The training cohort comprised 10 or so healthy donors, 3 female and 7 male. On average the donors were around 45 years old, and their ages spanned about 29 to 65 years. Whole blood was collected from each healthy donor at three time points spaced 2 to 3 weeks apart and obtained from a commercial supplier. For immunosequencing, genomic DNA was extracted from unsorted whole blood.

The investigation overall reported the following: The binomial model flagged approximately 1.2 differentially abundant clones between technical replicates, compared with about 16.4 over about 2 weeks and 19 to 20 over about four weeks. The authors expected biological variance in healthy repertoires might increase further over much longer intervals such as months to years. The beta-binomial model significantly reduced the number of clones called differentially abundant and the false-positive rate across all healthy-donor time intervals. In all healthy donors, the variance in clone template counts between samples taken 2 to 3 weeks apart rose significantly as total template count increased.

The chain uses TRBV5-8 and TRBJ1-2, with 8 central nucleotides matching TRBD1. This TCR was recovered from a person between 18 and 75 years old in good health. Sequenced material: blood. This receptor has the CDR3 CASSPDRDYGYTF. The nucleotide sequence reads TGTGCCAGCAGCCCGGACAGGGACTATGGCTACACCTTC.